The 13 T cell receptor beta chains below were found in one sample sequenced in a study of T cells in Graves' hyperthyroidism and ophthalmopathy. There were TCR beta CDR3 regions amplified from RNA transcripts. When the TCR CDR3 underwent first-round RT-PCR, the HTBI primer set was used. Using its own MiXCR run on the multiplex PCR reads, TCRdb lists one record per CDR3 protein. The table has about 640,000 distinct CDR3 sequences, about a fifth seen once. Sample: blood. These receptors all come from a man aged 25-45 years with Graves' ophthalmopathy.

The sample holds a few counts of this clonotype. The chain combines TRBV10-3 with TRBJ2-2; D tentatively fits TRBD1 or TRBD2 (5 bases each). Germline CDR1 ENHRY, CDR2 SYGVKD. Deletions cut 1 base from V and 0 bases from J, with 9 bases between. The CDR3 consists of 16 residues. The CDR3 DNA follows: TGTGCCATCAGTGAGTTTGAGGGGACGAACACCGGGGAGCTGTTTTTT. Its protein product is CAISEFEGTNTGELFF.

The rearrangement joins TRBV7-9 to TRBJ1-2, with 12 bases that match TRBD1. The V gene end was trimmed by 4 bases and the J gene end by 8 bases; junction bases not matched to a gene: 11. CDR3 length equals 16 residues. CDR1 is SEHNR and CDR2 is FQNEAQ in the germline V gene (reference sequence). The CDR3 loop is CASSSSSGQGALGYTF. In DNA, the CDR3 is TGTGCCAGCAGCTCCTCCTCGGGACAGGGGGCACTGGGCTACACCTTC.

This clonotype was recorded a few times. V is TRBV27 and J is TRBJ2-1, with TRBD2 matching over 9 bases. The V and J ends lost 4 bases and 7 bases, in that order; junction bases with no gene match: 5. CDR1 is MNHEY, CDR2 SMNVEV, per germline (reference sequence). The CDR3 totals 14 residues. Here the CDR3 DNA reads TGTGCCAGCAGTTGGGTAGCGGGAGAAAATGAGCAGTTCTTC. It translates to CASSWVAGENEQFF.

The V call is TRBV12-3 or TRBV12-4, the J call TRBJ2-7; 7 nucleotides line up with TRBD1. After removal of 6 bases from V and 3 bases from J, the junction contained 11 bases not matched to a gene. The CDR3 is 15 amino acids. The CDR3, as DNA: TGTGCCAGCAGCGATACCAGACAGGGCGGCTACGAGCAGTACTTC. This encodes CASSDTRQGGYEQYF.

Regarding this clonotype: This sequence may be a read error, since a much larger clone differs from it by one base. Written as DNA, the CDR3 is TGTGCCATCAGTGAGAGGGAAGAGACCCAGTACTTC. The encoded protein is CAISEREETQYF. The chain links TRBV10-3 to TRBJ2-5; no definite D call. Trimming cost V 2 bases and J 3 bases, with 4 bases left between them. CDR3 length equals 12 residues. CDR1 is ENHRY and CDR2 is SYGVKD in the germline V gene.

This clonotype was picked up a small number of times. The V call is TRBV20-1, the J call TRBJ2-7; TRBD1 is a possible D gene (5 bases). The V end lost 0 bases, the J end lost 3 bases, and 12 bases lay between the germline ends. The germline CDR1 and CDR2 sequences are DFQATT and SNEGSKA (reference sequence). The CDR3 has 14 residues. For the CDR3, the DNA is TGCAGTGCTAGAGACGCTCGACAGAGCTACGAGCAGTACTTC. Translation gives CSARDARQSYEQYF.

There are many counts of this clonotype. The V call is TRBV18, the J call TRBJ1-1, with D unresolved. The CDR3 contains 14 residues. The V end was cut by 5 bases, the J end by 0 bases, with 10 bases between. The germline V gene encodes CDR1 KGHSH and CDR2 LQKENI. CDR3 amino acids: CASSSGILNTEAFF. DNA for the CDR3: TGTGCCAGCTCATCCGGGATCCTGAACACTGAAGCTTTCTTT.

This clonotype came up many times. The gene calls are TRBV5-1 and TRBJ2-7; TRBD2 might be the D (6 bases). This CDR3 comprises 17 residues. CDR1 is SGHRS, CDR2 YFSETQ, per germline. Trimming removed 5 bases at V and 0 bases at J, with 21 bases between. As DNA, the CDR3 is TGCGCCAGCAGTTCCGGGGGTGCACCTCCGTGCTCCTACGAGCAGTACTTC. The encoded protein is CASSSGGAPPCSYEQYF.

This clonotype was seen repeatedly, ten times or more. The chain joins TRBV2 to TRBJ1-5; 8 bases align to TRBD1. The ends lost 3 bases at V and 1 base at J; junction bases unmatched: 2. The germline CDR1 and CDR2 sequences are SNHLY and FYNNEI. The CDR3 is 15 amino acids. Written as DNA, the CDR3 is TGTGCCAGCAGTGACAGGGGGCGAAGCAATCAGCCCCAGCATTTT. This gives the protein CASSDRGRSNQPQHF.

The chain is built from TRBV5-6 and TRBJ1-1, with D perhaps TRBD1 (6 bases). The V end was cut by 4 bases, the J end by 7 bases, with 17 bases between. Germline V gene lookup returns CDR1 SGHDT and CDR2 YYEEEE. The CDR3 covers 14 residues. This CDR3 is CASSPRSGVGEAFF. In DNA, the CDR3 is TGTGCCAGCAGCCCTCGGTCAGGGGTGGGTGAAGCTTTCTTT.

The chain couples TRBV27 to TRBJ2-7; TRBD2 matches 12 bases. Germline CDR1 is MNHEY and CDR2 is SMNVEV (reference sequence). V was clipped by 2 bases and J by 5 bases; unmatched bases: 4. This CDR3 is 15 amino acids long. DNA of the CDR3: TGTGCCAGCAGTTTAAGACTAGCGGGAGAGGACGAGCAGTACTTC. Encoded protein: CASSLRLAGEDEQYF.

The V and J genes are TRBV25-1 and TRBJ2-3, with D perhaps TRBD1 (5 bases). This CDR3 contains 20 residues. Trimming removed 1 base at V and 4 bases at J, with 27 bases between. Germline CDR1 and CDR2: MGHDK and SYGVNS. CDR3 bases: TGTGCCAGCAGTGAATTAGGACACCCAGGAAGCGATTACCGGTCAGATACGCAGTATTTT. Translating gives CASSELGHPGSDYRSDTQYF.

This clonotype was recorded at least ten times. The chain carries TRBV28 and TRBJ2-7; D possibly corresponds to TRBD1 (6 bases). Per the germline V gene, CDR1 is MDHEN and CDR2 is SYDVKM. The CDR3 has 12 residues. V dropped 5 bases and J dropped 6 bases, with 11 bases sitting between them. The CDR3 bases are TGTGCCAGCAGTGTCCAGGGGTCCGAGCAGTACTTC. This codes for CASSVQGSEQYF.